Described below is a single TCR beta chain sequence and its context. Here immunoSEQ multiplex PCR was the method, and the copy in TCRdb shows in-frame clones only, minus some. The profile shows some 38,000 clones, roughly nine tenths of them singletons. The data were obtained in a study of T cell changes during pregnancy in multiple sclerosis. CDR1 is MNHNS and CDR2 is SASEGT in the germline V gene. The CDR3 sequence is 14 residues long. The trim removed 7 bases at V and 2 bases at J, leaving 5 bases unmatched. The sequence came from a female donor in good health, enrolled as a control in a pregnancy study. The source was CD4+ T cells from peripheral blood mononuclear cells, collected in the third trimester of pregnancy. The chain carries TRBV6-1 and TRBJ2-1, with 7 nucleotides matching TRBD1. CDR3 in DNA: TGTGCCAGCACCAGACAGGGCCCCTACAATGAGCAGTTCTTC. Residues: CASTRQGPYNEQFF.